These 20 T cell receptor beta chains were sequenced from one sample in a study of human T cells and chemical hapten exposure. Regarding time point: patch test 1, 2 weeks after DPC sensitization. Treatment denoted: therapeutic diphenylcyclopropenone sensitization with weekly scalp DPC. TCRdb reprocessed the RACE reads with MiXCR, giving one entry per CDR3 protein. The profile shows 150,000 to 200,000 distinct CDR3 sequences, 13% to 15% of them singletons. Sequencing was performed on whole blood, taken in connection with sensitization to the hapten diphenylcyclopropenone (DPC). Receptors were obtained from a woman in her twenties or thirties with alopecia areata. Some clones in this sample may be carry-over from other donors' samples.

The V call is TRBV5-1, the J call TRBJ1-1; the D gene is possibly TRBD1 (6 bases). V was clipped by 4 bases and J by 6 bases, with 13 bases between them. The CDR3 is 13 residues long. Germline V CDR1 and CDR2: SGHRS, YFSETQ. The CDR3 loop reads CASSKTGGPEAFF. In DNA, the CDR3 is TGCGCCAGCAGCAAGACAGGTGGCCCTGAAGCTTTCTTT. Complete variable domain (other parts from reference TRBV5-1 and TRBJ1-1): KAGVTQTPRYLIKTRGQQVTLSCSPISGHRSVSWYQQTPGQGLQFLFEYFSETQRNKGNFPGRFSGRQFSNSRSEMNVSTLELGDSALYLCASSKTGGPEAFFGQGTRLTVV.

This chain connects TRBV5-1 to TRBJ1-2; 7 bases fit TRBD1. Losses at the gene ends were 0 bases for V and 6 bases for J; bases not matched to a gene: 11. This CDR3 comprises 16 residues. Germline V gene lookup returns CDR1 SGHRS and CDR2 YFSETQ. CDR3 region: CASSLAPQGGGNGYTF. CDR3 sequence (DNA): TGCGCCAGCAGCTTGGCCCCACAGGGAGGGGGCAATGGCTACACCTTC.

The chain links TRBV6-5 to TRBJ1-1; a weak D match, TRBD1 (6 bases). The CDR3 loop spans 15 amino acids. From germline, CDR1 is MNHEY and CDR2 SVGAGI. The V gene lost 6 bases and the J gene lost 1 base, with 15 bases spanning the gap. The DNA of the CDR3 is TGTGCCAGCAGCCTATCGGGGGCGAGGAACACTGAAGCTTTCTTT. Protein: CASSLSGARNTEAFF.

There are many counts of this clonotype. The rearrangement links TRBV29-1 to TRBJ2-1; tentatively, D is TRBD2 (6 bases). From germline, CDR1 is SQVTM and CDR2 ANQGSEA. The CDR3 runs to 16 residues. Trimming cost V 5 bases and J 6 bases, with 23 bases left between them. CDR3 in amino acids: CSVSPLAGEVSNEQFF. As DNA, the CDR3 is TGCAGCGTTTCCCCCCTCGCCGGGGAGGTTAGCAATGAGCAGTTCTTC.

In its sample, this clonotype was seen a few times. The V and J genes are TRBV7-6 and TRBJ2-1; 7 nucleotides match TRBD1. The V gene end was trimmed by 5 bases and the J gene end by 13 bases; junction bases not matched to a gene: 5. This CDR3 has 11 amino acids. CDR1 is SGHVS and CDR2 is FNYEAQ in the germline V gene. The CDR3 region is CASSPGQYQFF. The CDR3, as DNA: TGTGCCAGCAGCCCGGGACAGTACCAGTTCTTC.

This clonotype showed up just a few times. The chain uses TRBV3-1 and TRBJ1-2, with D hard to call. Germline CDR1 reads LGHDT; CDR2 reads YNNKEL (reference sequence). V was trimmed by 0 bases and J by 5 bases, leaving 13 bases between them. The CDR3 has 15 amino acids. CDR3 residues: CASSQDLWQHYGYTF. The CDR3 nucleotides are TGTGCCAGCAGCCAAGATCTCTGGCAGCATTATGGCTACACCTTC.

This clonotype was seen repeatedly, ten times or more. The V and J genes are TRBV4-3 and TRBJ2-7; D ambiguous. V lost 0 bases and J 6 bases, leaving 9 bases between the germline ends. This CDR3 spans 13 amino acids. The germline gives CDR1 LGHNA, CDR2 YSLEER. CDR3 amino acids: CASSQDYSREQYF. CDR3 bases: TGCGCCAGCAGCCAAGATTACTCTCGCGAGCAGTACTTC.

To note about this clonotype: A much larger clone is a single base away; this may be a read error. J is TRBJ1-1 and V is TRBV4-1; 7 bases agree with TRBD1. Germline V gene data show CDR1 as MGHRA and CDR2 as YSYEKL. The V segment lost 3 bases and the J segment 1 base; nucleotides outside the gene matches: 5. The CDR3 length is 15 residues. The CDR3 nucleotides read TGCGCCAGCAGCCAGGGGACAGAGCGGAACACTGAAGCTTTCTTT. Residues: CASSQGTERNTEAFF.

The chain employs TRBV29-1 and TRBJ2-3; the match to TRBD1 covers 8 bases. Per germline, CDR1 SQVTM and CDR2 ANQGSEA. This CDR3 has 13 amino acids. V gave up 8 bases and J gave up 1 base; unmatched junction bases: 5. As DNA, the CDR3 is TGCAGCTCCGACAGGGGTCGCACAGATACGCAGTATTTT. Translation gives CSSDRGRTDTQYF.

This clonotype appeared a few times. This rearrangement joins TRBV6-6 to TRBJ1-2; no firm D call. This CDR3 is built from 10 residues. V was cut by 8 bases and J by 8 bases, with 9 bases left in between. Germline CDR1 reads MNHNY; CDR2 reads SVGAGI (reference sequence). CDR3 DNA: TGTGCCAGCTCTGGCAACGGCTACACCTTC. Its translation is CASSGNGYTF.

This chain joins TRBV20-1 and TRBJ2-7; 11 positions match TRBD2. The germline V gene has CDR1 DFQATT and CDR2 SNEGSKA (reference sequence). With V trimmed by 6 bases and J by 4 bases, 2 bases remained unmatched. The CDR3 is 12 residues long. The CDR3 loop is CSARLAGYEQYF. CDR3 DNA sequence: TGCAGTGCACGACTAGCGGGGTACGAGCAGTACTTC.

The table lists this clonotype with many counts. CDR3 sequence: CASSQSMGTDTQYF. The DNA for the CDR3 is TGTGCCAGCAGCCAATCGATGGGCACAGATACGCAGTATTTT. V usage is TRBV4-2 and J usage is TRBJ2-3; D is undetermined. V shed 2 bases and J shed 1 base, with 7 bases lying between them. Germline V gives CDR1 LGHNA, CDR2 YNFKEQ. This CDR3 is built from 14 residues.

This clonotype was detected many times. This chain links TRBV25-1 with TRBJ1-6, with D maybe TRBD1 (5 bases). Trimming removed 1 base from V and 8 bases from J, with 12 bases in between. Germline values: CDR1 MGHDK, CDR2 SYGVNS. CDR3 length: 15 amino acids. Written as DNA, the CDR3 is TGTGCCAGCAGTGAATTTCGGGGGGAGCATTCACCCCTCCACTTT. Translation gives CASSEFRGEHSPLHF.

The genes are TRBV9 and TRBJ2-7; no clear D gene. Germline V gene data show CDR1 as SGDLS and CDR2 as YYNGEE. The CDR3 runs 15 residues. Trimming took off 3 bases at V and 5 bases at J, with 18 bases between the two ends. CDR3 loop: CASSGPAWSDDEQYF. CDR3 nucleotide sequence: TGTGCCAGCAGCGGCCCCGCTTGGTCTGACGACGAGCAGTACTTC.

The V gene is TRBV7-3, the J gene TRBJ2-2; 9 nucleotides align to TRBD1. This CDR3 is 15 amino acids long. After removal of 5 bases from V and 7 bases from J, the junction contained 8 bases not matched to a gene. Germline CDR1 SGHTA, CDR2 FQGTGA. CDR3 region: CASSPGQGRGGELFF. CDR3 coding DNA: TGTGCCAGCAGCCCGGGACAGGGACGAGGCGGGGAGCTGTTTTTT.

The chain employs TRBV28 and TRBJ2-3; D is ambiguous. The V end lost 5 bases, the J end lost 5 bases, and 17 bases lay between the germline ends. CDR1 and CDR2 from the germline V gene are MDHEN and SYDVKM. This CDR3 is 15 amino acids long. The CDR3 DNA reads as TGTGCCAGCAGTGCCGGTCGGGCTGCCGGAGATACGCAGTATTTT. Translation gives CASSAGRAAGDTQYF.

This clonotype was recorded at least ten times. A junction end diverges from the germline sequence, so it may reflect a read error. V gene TRBV5-1 combines with J gene TRBJ1-1, with D possibly matching TRBD1 (6 bases). The CDR3 has 13 amino acids. From germline, CDR1 is SGHRS and CDR2 YFSETQ. This CDR3 reads CASSFEGGTEAFF. In DNA form, the CDR3 reads TGTGCCAGCAGCTTTGAGGGGGGCACTGAAGCTTTCTTT. The variable domain in full, with the rest retrieved from reference TRBV5-1 and TRBJ1-1, is KAGVTQTPRYLIKTRGQQVTLSCSPISGHRSVSWYQQTPGQGLQFLFEYFSETQRNKGNFPGRFSGRQFSNSRSEMNVSTLELGDSALYLCASSFEGGTEAFFGQGTRLTVV.

This clonotype has just a few counts. V gene TRBV6-5 combines with J gene TRBJ2-2; D unclear. The CDR3 has 16 amino acids. Germline V CDR1 and CDR2: MNHEY, SVGAGI. V was pared by 6 bases and J by 2 bases, with 16 bases between. CDR3 protein: CASRRLPGLNTGELFF. As DNA, the CDR3 is TGTGCCAGCAGGAGACTCCCGGGTCTTAACACCGGGGAGCTGTTTTTT.

In this sample, this clonotype turned up a few times. This sequence joins TRBV10-3 and TRBJ2-3; 7 nucleotides match TRBD2. Germline-derived CDR1 and CDR2 are ENHRY and SYGVKD. CDR3 size: 15 residues. The trim removed 4 bases at V and 2 bases at J, leaving 6 bases unmatched. CDR3 protein: CAISGGAGITDTQYF. CDR3 DNA sequence: TGTGCCATCAGTGGGGGAGCGGGAATCACAGATACGCAGTATTTT.

The chain joins TRBV15 to TRBJ2-5; D remains ambiguous. The length of the CDR3 is 13 residues. V was trimmed by 4 bases and J by 2 bases, leaving 8 bases between them. The germline V gene has CDR1 LNHNV and CDR2 YYDKDF (reference sequence). The CDR3 region has the DNA TGTGCCACCAGCAAAGCGCAGCAAGAGACCCAGTACTTC. It codes for CATSKAQQETQYF.